Following are 2 T cell receptor beta chains from one sample sequenced in a study of shared clonotypes between healthy human individuals. Produced via immunoSEQ multiplex PCR; TCRdb's table is partial and in-frame only. The table records 2 million to 3 million clones, roughly 93% of them present only once. The sequenced material came from naive CD4+ T cells from PBMCs. Subset described: CD45RA+ positively selected. Receptors originate from a man younger than 35 in good health. Some clones in this sample may be carry-over from other donors' samples.

The CDR3 DNA reads as TGTGCCAGCAGCTTTGGATGGACTCTCTCCTACGAGCAGTACTTC. This translates into CASSFGWTLSYEQYF. The chain carries TRBV11-2 and TRBJ2-7, with D tentatively TRBD2 (5 bases). V gave up 3 bases and J gave up 0 bases, with 12 bases separating them. Germline lookup yields CDR1 SGHAT and CDR2 FQNNGV. The CDR3 consists of 15 residues.

This chain joins TRBV7-2 and TRBJ1-2; TRBD1 matches at 7 bases. Germline loops: CDR1 SGHTA, CDR2 FQGNSA. With 5 bases clipped from V and 7 bases from J, the junction kept 7 bases outside the gene matches. The CDR3 sequence is 13 residues long. DNA of the CDR3: TGTGCCAGCAGCAACACCCAGGGGGGTGGCTACACCTTC. Residues: CASSNTQGGGYTF.